The 31 T cell receptor beta chains below all came from one sample that was sequenced in a study of regulatory T cells in long-lasting Graves disease. Time point reported: newly diagnosed GD, antithyroid drugs for less than 3 months. With RNA extracted from PBMCs as input, the TCR library was made. Construction of the TCR beta libraries employed iRepertoire HTBI primers in conjunction with Arm-PCR of CDR3 regions. TCRdb redid the calling of the multiplex PCR reads with MiXCR, one entry per CDR3 protein. The table includes 350,000 to 550,000 distinct CDR3 sequences, 14% detected once. The data also belong to a second study, concerning T cells in Graves' hyperthyroidism and ophthalmopathy.

Sequenced here: peripheral blood mononuclear cells (PBMCs), sampled at new diagnosis, from a patient treated with antithyroid drugs. Receptors originate from a woman in her forties or fifties with Graves disease.

The rearrangement joins TRBV19 to TRBJ2-1; TRBD2 matches at 12 bases. Looked up from germline, CDR1 is LNHDA and CDR2 is SQIVND (reference sequence). This CDR3 is 16 amino acids long. Trimming cost V 1 base and J 4 bases; bases outside gene matches: 2. The CDR3 is CASSIGLAGVYNEQFF. The CDR3 DNA sequence: TGTGCCAGTAGTATAGGACTAGCGGGAGTTTACAATGAGCAGTTCTTC.

In its sample, this clonotype was seen many times. The rearrangement uses TRBV12-3 or TRBV12-4 and TRBJ1-1, with TRBD1 identical over 9 bases. The V gene end was trimmed by 6 bases and the J gene end by 3 bases; junction bases not matched to a gene: 8. This CDR3 is built from 15 residues. CDR3 coding DNA: TGTGCCAGCAGCCCGGGACAGGGATGGGACACTGAAGCTTTCTTT. Encoded protein: CASSPGQGWDTEAFF.

This clonotype was counted many times. This chain connects TRBV5-1 to TRBJ2-4; the D gene is possibly TRBD1 (6 bases). This CDR3 comprises 14 residues. Germline V CDR1 and CDR2: SGHRS, YFSETQ. V lost 2 bases and J 6 bases, leaving 12 bases between the germline ends. The CDR3 reads CASSFNRALNIQYF. DNA for the CDR3: TGCGCCAGCAGCTTCAACAGGGCCTTAAACATTCAGTACTTC.

This clonotype has more than one count but fewer than ten. The chain is built from TRBV20-1 and TRBJ1-1; D uncertain. The V gene lost 2 bases and the J gene lost 5 bases, with 12 bases spanning the gap. The CDR3 is 13 amino acids. Germline V gives CDR1 DFQATT, CDR2 SNEGSKA (reference sequence). As DNA, the CDR3 is TGCAGTGCTAGACTTGGTTCGAGGACTGAAGCTTTCTTT. The encoded protein is CSARLGSRTEAFF.

Ten or more counts support this clonotype. The J gene is TRBJ2-1, the V gene TRBV27; tentatively, D is TRBD1 or TRBD2 (5 bases each). Germline V lookup: CDR1 MNHEY, CDR2 SMNVEV (reference sequence). With 5 bases removed from V and 12 bases from J, the gap between germline ends came to 14 bases. CDR3 size: 12 residues. The CDR3 reads CASSRRDGRQFF. The CDR3 DNA sequence: TGTGCCAGCAGTCGCAGGGACGGTAGGCAGTTCTTC.

This clonotype was detected only a few times. This sequence joins TRBV18 and TRBJ1-5; D unclear. Trimming took 0 bases from V and 0 from J, leaving 6 bases between them. This CDR3 contains 15 residues. Germline V gene lookup returns CDR1 KGHSH and CDR2 LQKENI. CDR3 nucleotides: TGTGCCAGCTCACCACCAGGGTCTAGCAATCAGCCCCAGCATTTT. This codes for CASSPPGSSNQPQHF.

This clonotype was seen only a few times. The chain links TRBV6-1 to TRBJ2-4; D gene unclear. CDR1 and CDR2 from the germline V gene are MNHNS and SASEGT. Trimming pared 6 bases from V and 0 bases from J, leaving 18 bases between. CDR3 length: 17 amino acids. The CDR3 DNA reads as TGTGCCAGCAGCCTACTATCGGCCCCTCTAGCCAAAAACATTCAGTACTTC. Residues: CASSLLSAPLAKNIQYF.

This clonotype appeared a few times. This sequence joins TRBV3-1 and TRBJ2-5, with a weak D call TRBD2 (5 bases). This CDR3 is 15 amino acids long. Germline-derived CDR1 and CDR2 are LGHDT and YNNKEL (reference sequence). The V end lost 1 base, the J end lost 1 base, and 10 bases lay between the germline ends. Written as DNA, the CDR3 is TGTGCCAGCAGCCAAGTACTAGGGATCCAAGAGACCCAGTACTTC. It is translated as CASSQVLGIQETQYF.

In its sample, this clonotype was seen many times. The chain is built from TRBV15 and TRBJ1-5, with a tentative D call TRBD1 (5 bases). Trimming left V 0 bases short and J 2 bases short, with 8 bases between. This CDR3 is built from 15 residues. Germline CDR1 LNHNV, CDR2 YYDKDF (reference sequence). The chain's CDR3 is CATSRDMGGNQPQHF. CDR3 DNA: TGTGCCACCAGCAGAGATATGGGGGGCAATCAGCCCCAGCATTTT.

This clonotype was detected many times. The V call is TRBV29-1, the J call TRBJ2-7; 8 bases align to TRBD2. The CDR3 totals 16 residues. V lost 4 bases to trimming and J lost 6 bases; unmatched junction nucleotides: 17. Germline V lookup: CDR1 SQVTM, CDR2 ANQGSEA. The DNA for the CDR3 is TGCAGCGTTGTCTCGGTGCGGGAGGCCCTAGGGAGCGAGCAGTACTTC. Its translation is CSVVSVREALGSEQYF.

This clonotype was seen a few times. This sequence joins TRBV29-1 and TRBJ2-1; perhaps TRBD1 as D (6 bases). Trimming left V 2 bases short and J 6 bases short, with 14 bases between. Germline-derived CDR1 and CDR2 are SQVTM and ANQGSEA. This CDR3 has 14 residues. The CDR3 nucleotides are TGCAGCGTTGAATGGGGCAGGGGTGGCAATGAGCAGTTCTTC. Amino acid sequence: CSVEWGRGGNEQFF.

The chain links TRBV5-6 to TRBJ1-1, with D possibly being TRBD1 (5 bases). The germline CDR1 and CDR2 sequences are SGHDT and YYEEEE. Trimming cost V 3 bases and J 4 bases, with 10 bases left between them. There are 13 residues in the CDR3. Here the CDR3 reads CASSSGSITEAFF. In DNA, the CDR3 is TGTGCCAGCAGCTCAGGGAGTATCACTGAAGCTTTCTTT.

This clonotype was picked up many times. This chain connects TRBV29-1 to TRBJ2-5, with 7 positions matching TRBD1. The length of the CDR3 is 14 residues. Germline lookup yields CDR1 SQVTM and CDR2 ANQGSEA. Trimming removed 8 bases from V and 9 bases from J; junction bases left unmatched: 18. CDR3 in amino acids: CSTLIGQASGAQYF. The CDR3 region has the DNA TGCAGCACCCTAATCGGACAGGCCTCAGGGGCCCAGTACTTC.

This clonotype appeared many times. The CDR3 region is CASSQDRDGYQPQHF. Here the CDR3 DNA reads TGTGCCAGCAGCCAAGATCGGGACGGTTATCAGCCCCAGCATTTT. This chain links TRBV4-2 with TRBJ1-5, with D perhaps matching TRBD1 (5 bases). The CDR3 consists of 15 residues. Germline V CDR1 and CDR2: LGHNA, YNFKEQ. V was clipped by 0 bases and J by 5 bases, with 11 bases between them.

V usage is TRBV11-2 and J usage is TRBJ2-1, with TRBD1 identical over 11 bases. The CDR3 covers 15 residues. The trim removed 4 bases at V and 9 bases at J, leaving 8 bases unmatched. Germline V CDR1 and CDR2: SGHAT, FQNNGV. Here the CDR3 reads CASSSTGQGEVEQFF. DNA for the CDR3: TGTGCCAGCAGCTCCACGGGACAGGGGGAGGTTGAGCAGTTCTTC.

This clonotype has a count of ten or more. The V gene is TRBV12-3 or TRBV12-4, the J gene TRBJ1-3; D is unclear. The V end lost 8 bases, the J end lost 3 bases, and 17 bases lay between the germline ends. The CDR3 extends over 15 amino acids. CDR3 bases: TGTGCCAGCCGACTAGGAGCGACCATTGGAAACACCATATATTTT. Encoded protein: CASRLGATIGNTIYF.

The rearrangement links TRBV2 to TRBJ2-7; 9 bases line up with TRBD2. The trim removed 4 bases at V and 2 bases at J, leaving 6 bases unmatched. Germline V gene lookup returns CDR1 SNHLY and CDR2 FYNNEI. The CDR3 spans 15 residues. Here the CDR3 DNA reads TGTGCCAGCAGTGCGACTAGCGGAGCGGCCTACGAGCAGTACTTC. As protein: CASSATSGAAYEQYF.

The chain joins TRBV6-1 to TRBJ1-5; 12 nucleotides agree with TRBD1. Germline loops: CDR1 MNHNS, CDR2 SASEGT. This CDR3 is built from 17 residues. V was clipped by 6 bases and J by 1 base; unmatched bases: 7. The CDR3 loop is CASSAGTGGLSNQPQHF. Here the CDR3 DNA reads TGTGCCAGCAGCGCCGGGACAGGGGGCTTAAGCAATCAGCCCCAGCATTTT.

The V gene is TRBV11-2, the J gene TRBJ2-1; 11 positions match TRBD2. V dropped 5 bases and J dropped 8; count of bases not matched to a gene: 11. There are 16 residues in the CDR3. The germline gives CDR1 SGHAT, CDR2 FQNNGV. CDR3 protein: CASSQFLSGRVDEQFF. CDR3 in DNA: TGTGCCAGCAGCCAATTCCTTAGCGGGAGGGTAGATGAGCAGTTCTTC.

This sequence joins TRBV18 and TRBJ2-3; D not certain. The CDR3 covers 15 residues. Trimming took off 1 base at V and 0 bases at J, with 8 bases between the two ends. CDR1 and CDR2 (germline): KGHSH, LQKENI. The CDR3 loop reads CASSPLSPSTDTQYF. The CDR3 region has the DNA TGTGCCAGCTCACCACTATCCCCGAGCACAGATACGCAGTATTTT.

This clonotype was seen repeatedly, ten times or more. The V gene is TRBV5-1, the J gene TRBJ2-7, with 8 bases identical to TRBD1. J lost 3 bases, V lost 4 bases, and 6 bases had no gene match. The germline V gene has CDR1 SGHRS and CDR2 YFSETQ. This CDR3 is built from 14 residues. The CDR3 DNA is TGCGCCAGCAGCCCCTGGGACAGGCACTACGAGCAGTACTTC. Encoded protein: CASSPWDRHYEQYF.

Concerning this clonotype: This clone may be a read error of a much larger clone one base away. The chain has TRBV7-9 and TRBJ2-7, with 12 bases that match TRBD2. The CDR3 runs 15 residues. CDR1 is SEHNR and CDR2 is FQNEAQ in the germline V gene (reference sequence). CDR3 loop: CASSFGTSGPYELYF. In nucleotides, the CDR3 is TGTGCCAGCAGCTTCGGGACTAGCGGGCCTTACGAGCTGTACTTC.

This clonotype occurred many times. J is TRBJ2-7 and V is TRBV27; D possibly corresponds to TRBD1 (6 bases). CDR1 and CDR2 (germline): MNHEY, SMNVEV (reference sequence). The V and J ends lost 2 bases and 0 bases respectively, with 14 bases between them. This CDR3 spans 16 amino acids. The CDR3 sequence is CASSLRGTVSSYEQYF. CDR3 nucleotide sequence: TGTGCCAGCAGTTTAAGGGGGACGGTGAGCTCCTACGAGCAGTACTTC.

This clonotype was seen repeatedly, ten times or more. The V gene is TRBV2, the J gene TRBJ1-2, with 10 bases that match TRBD1. The germline V gene has CDR1 SNHLY and CDR2 FYNNEI. CDR3 length equals 14 residues. V shed 7 bases and J 7 bases; nucleotides not matched to a gene: 9. The CDR3 DNA follows: TGTGCCAGCACCGGGACAGGGGAGAGGACTGGCTACACCTTC. Protein product: CASTGTGERTGYTF.

The chain is built from TRBV10-3 and TRBJ2-5, with D possibly TRBD2 on 5 matching bases. With 6 bases removed from V and 0 bases from J, the gap between germline ends came to 5 bases. The CDR3 loop spans 12 amino acids. Germline CDR1 ENHRY, CDR2 SYGVKD. The DNA for the CDR3 is TGTGCCATCAGGCGGGACCAAGAGACCCAGTACTTC. Amino acid sequence: CAIRRDQETQYF.

About this clonotype itself: This probably arose from a read error, given a far larger clone one base away. This chain connects TRBV2 to TRBJ2-1; the match to TRBD2 covers 12 bases. TRBJ2-5 matches the DNA end more closely, so the J call is doubtful. CDR1 and CDR2 from the germline V gene are SNHLY and FYNNEI. This CDR3 is built from 15 residues. The CDR3 sequence: CASSDGLAGQEIQYF. DNA of the CDR3: TGTGCCAGCAGTGACGGACTAGCGGGGCAAGAGATCCAGTACTTC.

This clonotype was recorded at least ten times. The chain is built from TRBV28 and TRBJ1-6; 7 bases map to TRBD1. Per the germline V gene, CDR1 is MDHEN and CDR2 is SYDVKM. The CDR3 is 17 residues long. Germline trimming cut 1 base from V and 3 bases from J; bases unmatched to any gene: 6. CDR3: CASSLSQDRIYNSPLHF. CDR3 DNA: TGTGCCAGCAGTTTATCCCAGGACAGGATCTATAATTCACCCCTCCACTTT.

V is TRBV2 and J is TRBJ2-2; 11 positions match TRBD2. CDR3 length equals 17 residues. The V gene end was trimmed by 6 bases and the J gene end by 9 bases; junction bases not matched to a gene: 15. Germline values: CDR1 SNHLY, CDR2 FYNNEI. CDR3 sequence: CASSVTSGTHLARELFF. CDR3 sequence (DNA): TGTGCCAGCAGCGTGACTAGCGGGACACACTTAGCCAGGGAGCTGTTTTTT.

This rearrangement joins TRBV28 to TRBJ1-2; a weak D match, TRBD1 (5 bases). The CDR3 has 14 amino acids. CDR1 and CDR2 (germline): MDHEN, SYDVKM. V lost 3 bases and J 2 bases, leaving 10 bases between the germline ends. CDR3 in DNA: TGTGCCAGCAGTTTCGCCGGGGGGAACTATGGCTACACCTTC. Translation: CASSFAGGNYGYTF.

This clonotype showed up just a few times. This sequence may be a read error, since a much larger clone differs from it by one base. CDR3 loop: CAGSVGPSAPNYEQYF. CDR3 sequence (DNA): TGTGCCGGCAGCGTAGGTCCTAGCGCGCCGAACTACGAGCAGTACTTC. The J gene is TRBJ2-7, the V gene TRBV9; perhaps TRBD2 as D (6 bases). The germline V gene has CDR1 SGDLS and CDR2 YYNGEE. The CDR3 has 16 amino acids.

As regards this clonotype: This may be a read error, as it is one base from a much larger clone. V gene TRBV2 combines with J gene TRBJ2-7; D gene uncertain. CDR1 and CDR2 (germline): SNHLY, FYNNEI. The CDR3 totals 14 residues. The CDR3, as DNA: TGTGCCAGCAGGAGACCGACACCTCCCTACAAGCAGTACTTC. Amino acid sequence: CASRRPTPPYKQYF.